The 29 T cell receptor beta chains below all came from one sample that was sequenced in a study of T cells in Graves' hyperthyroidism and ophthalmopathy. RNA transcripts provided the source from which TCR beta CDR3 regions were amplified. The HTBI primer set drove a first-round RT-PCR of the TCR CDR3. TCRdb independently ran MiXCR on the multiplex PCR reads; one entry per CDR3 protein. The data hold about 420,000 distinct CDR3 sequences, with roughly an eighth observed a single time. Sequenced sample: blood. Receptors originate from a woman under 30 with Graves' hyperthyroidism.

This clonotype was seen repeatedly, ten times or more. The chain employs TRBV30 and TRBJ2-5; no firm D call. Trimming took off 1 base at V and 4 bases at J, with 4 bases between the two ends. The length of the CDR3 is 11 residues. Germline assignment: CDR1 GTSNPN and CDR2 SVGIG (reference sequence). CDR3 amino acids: CAWSAAETQYF. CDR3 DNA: TGTGCCTGGAGTGCGGCAGAGACCCAGTACTTC.

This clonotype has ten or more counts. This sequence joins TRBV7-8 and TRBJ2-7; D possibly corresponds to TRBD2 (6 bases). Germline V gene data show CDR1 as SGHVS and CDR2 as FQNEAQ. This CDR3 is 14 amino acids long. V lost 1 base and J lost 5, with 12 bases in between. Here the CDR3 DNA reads TGTGCCAGCAGCTTAGACCGAGGCGGGAACGAGCAGTACTTC. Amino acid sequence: CASSLDRGGNEQYF.

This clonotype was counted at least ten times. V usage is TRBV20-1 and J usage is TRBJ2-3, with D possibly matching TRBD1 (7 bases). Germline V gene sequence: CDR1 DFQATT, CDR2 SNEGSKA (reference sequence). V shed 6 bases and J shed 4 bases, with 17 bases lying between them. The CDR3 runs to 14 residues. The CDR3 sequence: CSAERRGRPDTQYF. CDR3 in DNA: TGCAGTGCAGAGAGGAGGGGGCGGCCAGATACGCAGTATTTT.

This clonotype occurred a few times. As DNA, the CDR3 is TGCGCCAGCAGGGAGGGACAGACCAATGGAAACACCATATATTTT. Translation gives CASREGQTNGNTIYF. This chain links TRBV5-1 with TRBJ1-3, with 7 bases matching TRBD1. The trim removed 5 bases at V and 3 bases at J, leaving 8 bases unmatched. Germline CDR1 SGHRS, CDR2 YFSETQ. The CDR3 loop spans 15 amino acids. Looking up the rest from reference TRBV5-1 and TRBJ1-3 gives the full variable domain: KAGVTQTPRYLIKTRGQQVTLSCSPISGHRSVSWYQQTPGQGLQFLFEYFSETQRNKGNFPGRFSGRQFSNSRSEMNVSTLELGDSALYLCASREGQTNGNTIYFGEGSWLTVV.

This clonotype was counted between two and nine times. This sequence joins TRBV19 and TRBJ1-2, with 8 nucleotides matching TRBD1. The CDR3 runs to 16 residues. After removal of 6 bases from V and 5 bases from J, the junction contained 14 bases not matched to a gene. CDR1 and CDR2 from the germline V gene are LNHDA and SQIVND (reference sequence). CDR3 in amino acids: CASSTTSRGLPYGYTF. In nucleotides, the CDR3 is TGTGCCAGTAGCACCACGTCCAGGGGGCTGCCATATGGCTACACCTTC.

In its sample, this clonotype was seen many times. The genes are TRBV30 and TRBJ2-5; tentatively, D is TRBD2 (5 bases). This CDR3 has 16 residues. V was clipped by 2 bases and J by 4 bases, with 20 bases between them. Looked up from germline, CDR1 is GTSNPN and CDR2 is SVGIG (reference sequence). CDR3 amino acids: CAWSLILKTGGETQYF. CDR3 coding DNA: TGTGCCTGGAGTTTGATTCTTAAGACTGGAGGAGAGACCCAGTACTTC.

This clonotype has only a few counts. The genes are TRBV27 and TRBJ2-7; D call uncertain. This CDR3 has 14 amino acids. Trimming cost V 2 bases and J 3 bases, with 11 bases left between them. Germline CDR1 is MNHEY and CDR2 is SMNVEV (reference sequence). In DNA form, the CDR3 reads TGTGCCAGCAGTTTACGGTCTGGTCTCTACGAGCAGTACTTC. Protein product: CASSLRSGLYEQYF.

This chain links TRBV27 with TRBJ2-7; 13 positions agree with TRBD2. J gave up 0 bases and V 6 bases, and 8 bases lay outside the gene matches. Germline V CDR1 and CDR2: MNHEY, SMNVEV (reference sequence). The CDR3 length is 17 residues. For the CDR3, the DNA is TGTGCCAGCAGAAAGCCGGGACTAGCGGGGAACTCCTACGAGCAGTACTTC. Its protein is CASRKPGLAGNSYEQYF.

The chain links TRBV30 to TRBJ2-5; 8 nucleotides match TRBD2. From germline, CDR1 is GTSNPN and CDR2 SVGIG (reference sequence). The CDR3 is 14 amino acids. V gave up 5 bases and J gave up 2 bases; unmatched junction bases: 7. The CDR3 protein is CAWDAAGVQETQYF. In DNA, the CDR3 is TGTGCCTGGGATGCAGCGGGAGTACAAGAGACCCAGTACTTC.

CDR3 nucleotides: TGTGCCAGCAGCCGTAGCGGGAGGACGAACACCGGGGAGCTGTTTTTT. Translation gives CASSRSGRTNTGELFF. The genes are TRBV11-2 and TRBJ2-2; 10 nucleotides match TRBD2. Losses at the gene ends were 5 bases for V and 0 bases for J; bases not matched to a gene: 3. This CDR3 spans 16 amino acids. The germline V gene has CDR1 SGHAT and CDR2 FQNNGV.

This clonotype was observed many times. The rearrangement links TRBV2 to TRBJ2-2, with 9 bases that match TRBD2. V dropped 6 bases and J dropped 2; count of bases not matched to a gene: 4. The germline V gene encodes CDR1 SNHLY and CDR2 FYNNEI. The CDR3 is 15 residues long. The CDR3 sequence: CASRLGLANTGELFF. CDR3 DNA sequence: TGTGCCAGCAGATTGGGACTAGCCAACACCGGGGAGCTGTTTTTT.

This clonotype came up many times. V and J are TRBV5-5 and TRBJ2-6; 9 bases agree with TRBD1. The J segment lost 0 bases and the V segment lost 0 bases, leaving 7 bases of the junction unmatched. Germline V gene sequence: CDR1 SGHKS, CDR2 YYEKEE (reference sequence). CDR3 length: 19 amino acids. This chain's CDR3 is CASSLVGTGSFSGANVLTF. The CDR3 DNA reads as TGTGCCAGCAGCTTGGTCGGGACAGGGTCCTTCTCTGGGGCCAACGTCCTGACTTTC.

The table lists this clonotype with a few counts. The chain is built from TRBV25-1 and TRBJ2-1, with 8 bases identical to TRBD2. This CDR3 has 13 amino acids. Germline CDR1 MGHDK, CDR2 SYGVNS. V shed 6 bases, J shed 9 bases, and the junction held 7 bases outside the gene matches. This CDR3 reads CASRPNSGGEQFF. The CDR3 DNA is TGTGCCAGCAGACCAAACAGCGGGGGTGAGCAGTTCTTC.

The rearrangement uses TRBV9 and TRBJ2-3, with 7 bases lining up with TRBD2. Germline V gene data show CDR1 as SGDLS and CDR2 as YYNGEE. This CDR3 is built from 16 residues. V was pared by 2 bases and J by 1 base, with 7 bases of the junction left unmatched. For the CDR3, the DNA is TGTGCCAGCAGCGTTCGTTTCAGCGGGGGCACAGATACGCAGTATTTT. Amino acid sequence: CASSVRFSGGTDTQYF. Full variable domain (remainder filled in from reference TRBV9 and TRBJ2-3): DSGVTQTPKHLITATGQRVTLRCSPRSGDLSVYWYQQSLDQGLQFLIQYYNGEERAKGNILERFSAQQFPDLHSELNLSSLELGDSALYFCASSVRFSGGTDTQYFGPGTRLTVL.

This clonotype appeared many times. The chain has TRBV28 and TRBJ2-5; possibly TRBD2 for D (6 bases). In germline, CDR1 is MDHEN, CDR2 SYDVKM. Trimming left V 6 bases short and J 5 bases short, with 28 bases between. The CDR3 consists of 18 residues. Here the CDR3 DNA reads TGTGCCAGCAGGCCTCAGGGAGGCCTTGTGGGGCTTATGGAGACCCAGTACTTC. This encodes CASRPQGGLVGLMETQYF.

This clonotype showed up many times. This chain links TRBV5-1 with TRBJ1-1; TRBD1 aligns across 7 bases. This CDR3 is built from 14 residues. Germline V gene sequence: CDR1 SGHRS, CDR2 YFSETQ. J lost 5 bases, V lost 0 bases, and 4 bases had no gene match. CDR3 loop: CASSLEGGGTEAFF. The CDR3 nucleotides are TGCGCCAGCAGCTTGGAAGGGGGCGGAACTGAAGCTTTCTTT.

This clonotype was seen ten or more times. This chain's CDR3 is CASSLAGFGEQFF. CDR3 in DNA: TGTGCCAGCAGCTTAGCGGGGTTTGGTGAGCAGTTCTTC. The chain links TRBV7-2 to TRBJ2-1; D gene uncertain. CDR3 length: 13 residues. CDR1 is SGHTA and CDR2 is FQGNSA in the germline V gene. Between the trimmed V and J ends, which lost 0 bases and 9 bases, there was a span of 9 bases.

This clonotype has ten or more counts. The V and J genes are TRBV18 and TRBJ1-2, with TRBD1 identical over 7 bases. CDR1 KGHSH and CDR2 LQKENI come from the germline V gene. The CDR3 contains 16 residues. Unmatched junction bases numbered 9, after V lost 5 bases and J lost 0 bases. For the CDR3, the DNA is TGTGCCAGCTCAAAAACCGGGACAGCTACTAACTATGGCTACACCTTC. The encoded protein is CASSKTGTATNYGYTF.

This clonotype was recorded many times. The DNA of the CDR3 is TGCGCCAGCAGCTTGGGGGAACTTGCTAGCACAGATACGCAGTATTTT. This translates into CASSLGELASTDTQYF. This chain uses TRBV5-1 with TRBJ2-3, with D unresolved. V lost 0 bases and J 0 bases, leaving 11 bases between the germline ends. CDR1 is SGHRS, CDR2 YFSETQ, per germline. This CDR3 is built from 16 residues.

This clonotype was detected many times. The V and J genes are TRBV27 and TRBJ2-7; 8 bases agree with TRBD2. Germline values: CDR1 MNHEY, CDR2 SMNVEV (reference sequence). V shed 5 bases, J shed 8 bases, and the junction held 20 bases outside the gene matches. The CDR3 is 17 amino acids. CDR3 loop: CASSETGFRLARAKQYF. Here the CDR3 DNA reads TGTGCCAGCAGTGAGACAGGTTTCCGACTAGCGAGGGCTAAGCAGTACTTC.

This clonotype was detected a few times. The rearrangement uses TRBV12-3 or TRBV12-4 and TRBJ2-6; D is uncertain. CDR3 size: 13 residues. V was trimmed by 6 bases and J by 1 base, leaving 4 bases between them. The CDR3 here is CASSHSGANVLTF. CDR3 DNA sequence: TGTGCCAGCAGCCATTCTGGGGCCAACGTCCTGACTTTC.

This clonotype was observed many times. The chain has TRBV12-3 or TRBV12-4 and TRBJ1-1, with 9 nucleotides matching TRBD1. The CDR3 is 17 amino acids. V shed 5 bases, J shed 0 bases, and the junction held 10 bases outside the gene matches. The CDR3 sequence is CASSIMTGGNMNTEAFF. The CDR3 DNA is TGTGCCAGCAGTATCATGACAGGGGGTAACATGAACACTGAAGCTTTCTTT.

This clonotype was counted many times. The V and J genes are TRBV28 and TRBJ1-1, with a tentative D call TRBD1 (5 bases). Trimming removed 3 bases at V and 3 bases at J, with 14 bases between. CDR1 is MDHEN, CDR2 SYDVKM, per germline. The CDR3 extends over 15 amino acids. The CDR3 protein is CASSFFQEGYTEAFF. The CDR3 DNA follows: TGTGCCAGCAGTTTTTTTCAGGAGGGGTACACTGAAGCTTTCTTT.

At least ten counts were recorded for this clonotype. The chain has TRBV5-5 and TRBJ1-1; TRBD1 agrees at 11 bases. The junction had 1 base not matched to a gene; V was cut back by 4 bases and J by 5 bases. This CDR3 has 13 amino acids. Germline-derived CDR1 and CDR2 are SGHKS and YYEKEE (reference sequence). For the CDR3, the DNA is TGTGCCAGCAGCGGACAGGGGGCTACTGAAGCTTTCTTT. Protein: CASSGQGATEAFF.

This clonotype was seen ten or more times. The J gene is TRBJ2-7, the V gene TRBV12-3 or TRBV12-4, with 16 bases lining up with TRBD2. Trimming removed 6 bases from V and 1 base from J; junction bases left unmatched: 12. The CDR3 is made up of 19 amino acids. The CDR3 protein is CASSPGTSGRADKSYEQYF. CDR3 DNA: TGTGCCAGCAGCCCGGGGACTAGCGGGAGGGCCGACAAGTCCTACGAGCAGTACTTC.

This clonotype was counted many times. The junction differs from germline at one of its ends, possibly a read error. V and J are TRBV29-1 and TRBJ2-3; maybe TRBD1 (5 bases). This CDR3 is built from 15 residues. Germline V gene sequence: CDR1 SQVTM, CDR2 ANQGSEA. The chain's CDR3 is CSVKDSYFSTDTQYF. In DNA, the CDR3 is TGCAGCGTTAAAGACAGTTACTTTAGCACAGATACGCAGTATTTT.

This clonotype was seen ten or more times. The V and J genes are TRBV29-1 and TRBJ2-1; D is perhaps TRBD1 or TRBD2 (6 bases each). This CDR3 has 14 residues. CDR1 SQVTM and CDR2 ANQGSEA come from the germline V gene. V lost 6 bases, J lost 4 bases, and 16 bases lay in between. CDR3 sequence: CSVPGGGIYNEQFF. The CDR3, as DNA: TGCAGCGTCCCCGGGGGCGGGATTTACAATGAGCAGTTCTTC.

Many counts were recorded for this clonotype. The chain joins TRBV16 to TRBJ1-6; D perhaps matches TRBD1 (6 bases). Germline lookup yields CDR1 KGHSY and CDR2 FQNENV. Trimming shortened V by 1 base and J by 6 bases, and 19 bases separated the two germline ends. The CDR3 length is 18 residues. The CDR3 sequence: CASSQLAGAGGINSPLHF. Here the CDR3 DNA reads TGTGCCAGCAGCCAATTGGCAGGGGCCGGTGGAATTAATTCACCCCTCCACTTT. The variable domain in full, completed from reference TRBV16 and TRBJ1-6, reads GEEVAQTPKHLVRGEGQKAKLYCAPIKGHSYVFWYQQVLKNEFKFLISFQNENVFDETGMPKERFSAKCLPNSPCSLEIQATKLEDSAVYFCASSQLAGAGGINSPLHFGNGTRLTVT.

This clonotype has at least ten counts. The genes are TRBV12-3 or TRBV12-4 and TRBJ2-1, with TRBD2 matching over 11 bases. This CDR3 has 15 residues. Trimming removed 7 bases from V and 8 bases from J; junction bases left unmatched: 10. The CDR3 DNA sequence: TGTGCCAGCAAACTGCTAGCGGGAGGTAGCTATGAGCAGTTCTTC. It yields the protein CASKLLAGGSYEQFF.